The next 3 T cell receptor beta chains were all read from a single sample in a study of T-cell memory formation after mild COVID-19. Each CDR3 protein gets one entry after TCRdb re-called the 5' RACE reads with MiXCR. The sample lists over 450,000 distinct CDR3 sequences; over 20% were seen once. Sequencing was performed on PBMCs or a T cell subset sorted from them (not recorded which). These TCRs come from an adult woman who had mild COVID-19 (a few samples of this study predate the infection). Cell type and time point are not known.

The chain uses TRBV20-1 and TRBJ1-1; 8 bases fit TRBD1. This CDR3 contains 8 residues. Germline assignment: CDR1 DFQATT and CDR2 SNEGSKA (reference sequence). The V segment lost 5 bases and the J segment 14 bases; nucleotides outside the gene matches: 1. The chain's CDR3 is CSARTGFF. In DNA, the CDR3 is TGCAGTGCTCGGACAGGGTTCTTT.

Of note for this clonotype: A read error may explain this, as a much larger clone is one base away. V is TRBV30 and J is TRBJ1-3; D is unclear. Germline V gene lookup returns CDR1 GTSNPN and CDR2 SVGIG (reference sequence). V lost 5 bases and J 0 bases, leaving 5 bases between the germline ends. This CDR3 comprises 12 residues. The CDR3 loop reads CAWGNSGNTIYF. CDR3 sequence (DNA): TGTGCCTGGGGCAACTCTGGAAACACCATATATTTT.

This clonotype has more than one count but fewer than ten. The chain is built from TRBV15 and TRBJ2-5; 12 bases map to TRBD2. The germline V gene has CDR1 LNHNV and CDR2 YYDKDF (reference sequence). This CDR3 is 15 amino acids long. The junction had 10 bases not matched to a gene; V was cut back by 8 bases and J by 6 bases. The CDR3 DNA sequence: TGTGCCACCTGTCCTAGCGGGAGGGCCGGAAAGACCCAGTACTTC. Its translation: CATCPSGRAGKTQYF.